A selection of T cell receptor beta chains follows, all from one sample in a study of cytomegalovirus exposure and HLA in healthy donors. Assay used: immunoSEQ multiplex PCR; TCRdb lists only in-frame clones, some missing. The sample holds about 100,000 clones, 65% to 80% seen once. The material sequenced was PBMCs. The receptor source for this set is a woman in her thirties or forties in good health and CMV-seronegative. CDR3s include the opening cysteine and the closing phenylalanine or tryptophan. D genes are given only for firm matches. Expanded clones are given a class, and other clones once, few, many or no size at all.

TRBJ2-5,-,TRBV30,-,TGTGCCTGGAGTGTAGGAGGGGCGGGGGAGACCCAGTACTTC,CAWSVGGAGETQYF
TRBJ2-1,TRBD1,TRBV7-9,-,TGTTCCAGCAGTATAACAGGGGCCTGGTGGGAGCAGTTCTTC,CSSSITGAWWEQFF
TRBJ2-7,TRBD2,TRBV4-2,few,TGTGCCAGCAGCCAAGGGACTAGCGGGAGGAACGAGCAGTACTTC,CASSQGTSGRNEQYF
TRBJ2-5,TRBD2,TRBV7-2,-,TGTGCCAGCAGCTTAGAGCTAGCGGGGGGAGAGACCCAGTACTTC,CASSLELAGGETQYF
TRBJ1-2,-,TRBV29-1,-,TGCAGCGTGCGAGGGGGTTTGGACTATGGCTACACCTTC,CSVRGGLDYGYTF
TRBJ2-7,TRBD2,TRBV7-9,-,TGTGCCAGCAGCTTATTCGGGACTAGCGGGGGGGACTACGAGCAGTACTTC,CASSLFGTSGGDYEQYF
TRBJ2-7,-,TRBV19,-,TGTGCCAGTAGGACCATAGCGGAGAGCTCCTACGAGCAGTACTTC,CASRTIAESSYEQYF
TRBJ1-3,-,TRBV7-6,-,TGTGCCAGCAGCCCCCAGGGGCTGGGAAACACCATATATTTT,CASSPQGLGNTIYF
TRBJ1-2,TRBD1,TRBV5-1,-,TGCGCCAGCAGCACCCGGGACAGGGGTGACTATGGCTACACCTTC,CASSTRDRGDYGYTF
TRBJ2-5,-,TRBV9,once,TGTGCCAGCAGCCCCGACGCAGGGGAAGAGACCCAGTACTTC,CASSPDAGEETQYF
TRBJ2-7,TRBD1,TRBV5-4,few,TGTGCCAGCAGCCCGCAGACAGGGTTTACCTACGAGCAGTACTTC,CASSPQTGFTYEQYF
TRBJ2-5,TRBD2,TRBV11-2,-,TGTGCCAGCAGCCGTTTAACCTTGACTAGCGGGGGGGCCCAAGAGACCCAGTACTTC,CASSRLTLTSGGAQETQYF
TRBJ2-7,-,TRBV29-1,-,TGCAGCGTGCAGGGGTTCCCACCCTACGAGCAGTACTTC,CSVQGFPPYEQYF
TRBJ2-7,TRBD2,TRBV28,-,TGTGCCAGCAGTTCCCCGGCGGGAGGATACGAGCAGTACTTC,CASSSPAGGYEQYF
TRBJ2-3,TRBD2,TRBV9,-,TGTGCCAGCAGCGTAGGGATCCCGGGAGGGGTCGCAGATACGCAGTATTTT,CASSVGIPGGVADTQYF
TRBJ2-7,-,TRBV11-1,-,TGTGCCAGCAGCCCCGACGGGGGAATCTCCTACGAGCAGTACTTC,CASSPDGGISYEQYF
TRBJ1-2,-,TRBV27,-,TGTGCCAGCAGTCCCTCAAGGGAGGCTGGCTACACCTTC,CASSPSREAGYTF
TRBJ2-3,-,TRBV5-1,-,TGCGCCAGCAGCTTTGAGAGTAGAGCTGATACGCAGTATTTT,CASSFESRADTQYF
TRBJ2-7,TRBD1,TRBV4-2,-,TGTGCCAGCAGCCAAGACCGTAATCCGACAGGGGCCTACGAGCAGTACTTC,CASSQDRNPTGAYEQYF
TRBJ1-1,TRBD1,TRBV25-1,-,TGTGCCAGCAGGACAGGGGAGGGGACTGAAGCTTTCTTT,CASRTGEGTEAFF
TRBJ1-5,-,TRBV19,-,TGTGCCAGTAGTATAGTGAGCGGGGATCAGCCCCAGCATTTT,CASSIVSGDQPQHF
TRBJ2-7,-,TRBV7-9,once,TGTGCCAGCAGCTTAGGGGCAACAGGGTCCCACGAGCAGTACTTC,CASSLGATGSHEQYF
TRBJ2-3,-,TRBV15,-,TGTGCCACCAGCTGGGAGGGGGGGCTGGGAGATACGCAGTATTTT,CATSWEGGLGDTQYF
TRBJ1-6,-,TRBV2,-,TGTGCCAGCAGTGACGCGGTGGCGGTGGATTCACCCCTCCACTTT,CASSDAVAVDSPLHF
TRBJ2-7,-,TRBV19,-,TGTGCCAGTAATTTAGGACTGTGGTCCTACGAGCAGTACTTC,CASNLGLWSYEQYF
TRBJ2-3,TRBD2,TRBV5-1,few,TGCGCCACTGCCCCCCGGGGGGGGTACACAGATACGCAGTATTTT,CATAPRGGYTDTQYF
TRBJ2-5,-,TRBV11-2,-,TGTGCCAGCAGCTTAAATCCGGGATGGGAGACCCAGTACTTC,CASSLNPGWETQYF
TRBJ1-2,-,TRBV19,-,TGTGCCAGTAGTATTAAAGGGGGATCTAACTATGGCTACATCTTC,CASSIKGGSNYGYIF